This TCR beta chain derives from a study of Graves' ophthalmopathy and Graves' hyperthyroidism. As the template, RNA transcripts were used to amplify TCR beta CDR3 regions. The first round was an RT-PCR with HTBI primers, and the second round was a multiplex PCR. Each CDR3 protein gets one entry after TCRdb re-called the multiplex PCR reads with MiXCR. Of hundreds of thousands of distinct CDR3 sequences in the sample, roughly 20% are singletons; the top ten hold more than 5.5%. Germline CDR1 and CDR2: SGHVS and FQNEAQ. This CDR3 contains 13 residues. Between the trimmed V and J ends, which lost 6 bases and 6 bases, there was a span of 12 bases. A volume of approximately 10 ml of fresh peripheral blood supplied the PBMCs.

Material for sequencing was peripheral blood. The chain uses TRBV7-8 and TRBJ1-5, with D possibly TRBD1 on 6 matching bases. This clonotype was sampled from a woman in her late teens or twenties with stable Graves' hyperthyroidism. Some clones in this sample may be carry-over from other donors' samples. The CDR3 sequence is CASRGGLVQPQHF. The CDR3 nucleotides are TGTGCCAGCAGGGGGGGCCTGGTTCAGCCCCAGCATTTT.